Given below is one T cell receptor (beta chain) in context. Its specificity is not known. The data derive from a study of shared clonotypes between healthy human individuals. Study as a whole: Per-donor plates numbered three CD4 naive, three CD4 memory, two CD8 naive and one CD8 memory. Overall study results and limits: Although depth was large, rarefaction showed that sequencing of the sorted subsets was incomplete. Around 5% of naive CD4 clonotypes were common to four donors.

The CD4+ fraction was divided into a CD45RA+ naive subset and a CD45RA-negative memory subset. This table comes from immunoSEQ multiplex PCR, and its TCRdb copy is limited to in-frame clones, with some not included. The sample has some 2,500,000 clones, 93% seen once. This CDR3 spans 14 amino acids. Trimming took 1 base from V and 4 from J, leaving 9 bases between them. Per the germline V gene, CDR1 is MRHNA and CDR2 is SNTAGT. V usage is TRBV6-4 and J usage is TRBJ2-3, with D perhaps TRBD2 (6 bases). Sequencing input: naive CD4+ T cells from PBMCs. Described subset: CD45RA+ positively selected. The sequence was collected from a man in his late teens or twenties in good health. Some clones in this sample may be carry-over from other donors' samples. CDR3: CASSDFGGADTQYF. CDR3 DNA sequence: TGTGCCAGCAGTGACTTCGGAGGGGCAGATACGCAGTATTTT.